Listed below are T cell receptor beta chains from one sample, sequenced in a study of Ad26.COV2.S vaccination and SARS-CoV-2 variants. The repertoire was sequenced with immunoSEQ multiplex PCR; TCRdb's copy has only in-frame clones and lacks some. The table lists about 350,000 clones, around 92% of them singletons, with about 3.9% in the top ten. This specimen consisted of peripheral blood, obtained after recovery from COVID-19. These receptors were obtained from a human donor who had recovered from COVID-19. The CDR3 runs from the conserved cysteine through the conserved F or W. Each record gives: J gene, D gene, V gene, clone size, CDR3 protein, CDR3 DNA. A D gene is named only where the DNA matches it firmly. Expanded clones are given a class, and other clones once, few, many or no size at all.

j_call: TRBJ1-3; d_call: NA; v_call: TRBV7-9; clone_size: NA; cdr3_aa: CASSGPGSGNTIYF; cdr3_nt: TGTGCCAGCTCGGGGCCCGGCTCTGGAAACACCATATATTTT
j_call: TRBJ2-7; d_call: TRBD2; v_call: TRBV5-1; clone_size: NA; cdr3_aa: CASSPGSGGFYEQYF; cdr3_nt: TGCGCCAGCAGCCCCGGGAGCGGGGGTTTCTACGAGCAGTACTTC
j_call: TRBJ1-5; d_call: TRBD1; v_call: TRBV7-6; clone_size: NA; cdr3_aa: CASSSTGGNQPQHF; cdr3_nt: TGTGCCAGCAGCTCTACAGGGGGGAATCAGCCCCAGCATTTT
j_call: TRBJ1-2; d_call: NA; v_call: TRBV20-1; clone_size: NA; cdr3_aa: CSASSPGRNYGYTF; cdr3_nt: TGCAGTGCTAGTTCCCCGGGTAGGAACTATGGCTACACCTTC
j_call: TRBJ1-2; d_call: NA; v_call: TRBV4-1; clone_size: NA; cdr3_aa: CASSQDLAGNYGYTF; cdr3_nt: TGCGCCAGCAGCCAAGATCTGGCAGGGAACTATGGCTACACCTTC
j_call: TRBJ2-1; d_call: NA; v_call: TRBV7-7; clone_size: NA; cdr3_aa: CASSLRLSSYNEQFF; cdr3_nt: TGTGCTAGCAGCTTACGTCTGAGCTCCTACAATGAGCAGTTCTTC
j_call: TRBJ2-7; d_call: TRBD1; v_call: TRBV18; clone_size: NA; cdr3_aa: CASSLPGQGIYEQYF; cdr3_nt: TGTGCCAGCTCACTGCCGGGACAGGGCATCTACGAGCAGTACTTC
j_call: TRBJ1-2; d_call: TRBD1; v_call: TRBV9; clone_size: NA; cdr3_aa: CASSSGTGDYGYTF; cdr3_nt: TGTGCCAGCAGCTCAGGAACAGGGGACTATGGCTACACCTTC
j_call: TRBJ1-1; d_call: TRBD1; v_call: TRBV14; clone_size: NA; cdr3_aa: CASSHTRDRALGRTPEAFF; cdr3_nt: TGTGCCAGCAGCCACACTCGGGACAGGGCGCTAGGGAGGACTCCTGAAGCTTTCTTT
j_call: TRBJ1-2; d_call: TRBD1; v_call: TRBV10-3; clone_size: NA; cdr3_aa: CAISPGQVYGYTF; cdr3_nt: TGTGCCATCAGTCCGGGACAGGTGTATGGCTACACCTTC
j_call: TRBJ1-2; d_call: NA; v_call: TRBV5-1; clone_size: NA; cdr3_aa: CASSLTSDLSYGYTF; cdr3_nt: TGCGCCAGCAGCTTGACGTCGGATCTTAGCTATGGCTACACCTTC
j_call: TRBJ2-7; d_call: NA; v_call: TRBV9; clone_size: NA; cdr3_aa: CASSPNKRLAHEQYF; cdr3_nt: TGTGCCAGCAGCCCAAATAAGCGTTTAGCTCACGAGCAGTACTTC
j_call: TRBJ1-4; d_call: NA; v_call: TRBV27; clone_size: NA; cdr3_aa: CASSFLTFVRSVLFF; cdr3_nt: TGTGCCAGCAGTTTCTTGACTTTTGTCCGTTCGGTCCTGTTTTTT
j_call: TRBJ2-1; d_call: TRBD1; v_call: TRBV29-1; clone_size: once; cdr3_aa: CSVERTGGDYEQFF; cdr3_nt: TGCAGCGTTGAAAGGACAGGGGGGGACTATGAGCAGTTCTTC
j_call: TRBJ1-2; d_call: TRBD1; v_call: TRBV3-1/TRBV3-2; clone_size: few; cdr3_aa: CASSQDDRGGYTF; cdr3_nt: TGTGCCAGCAGCCAAGATGACAGGGGTGGCTACACCTTC
j_call: TRBJ2-1; d_call: TRBD1; v_call: TRBV27; clone_size: NA; cdr3_aa: CASSLITGGYNEQFF; cdr3_nt: TGTGCCAGCAGTTTAATTACAGGGGGCTACAATGAGCAGTTCTTC
j_call: TRBJ2-7; d_call: NA; v_call: TRBV19; clone_size: few; cdr3_aa: CASSIGGGATYEQYF; cdr3_nt: TGTGCCAGTAGTATTGGAGGGGGCGCAACCTACGAGCAGTACTTC
j_call: TRBJ2-1; d_call: NA; v_call: TRBV10-3; clone_size: NA; cdr3_aa: CAISELWASNNEQFF; cdr3_nt: TGTGCCATCAGTGAGCTATGGGCATCGAACAATGAGCAGTTCTTC
j_call: TRBJ1-3; d_call: NA; v_call: TRBV20-1; clone_size: NA; cdr3_aa: CSAFRGSTIYF; cdr3_nt: TGCAGTGCGTTCAGGGGCAGCACCATATATTTT
j_call: TRBJ2-7; d_call: NA; v_call: TRBV6-5; clone_size: NA; cdr3_aa: CASRPRWTTSYEQYF; cdr3_nt: TGTGCCAGCAGGCCCCGATGGACGACTTCCTACGAGCAGTACTTC
j_call: TRBJ2-5; d_call: NA; v_call: TRBV3-1/TRBV3-2; clone_size: NA; cdr3_aa: CASSGGSPHEYF; cdr3_nt: TGTGCCAGCAGCGGAGGGTCGCCTCATGAGTACTTC
j_call: TRBJ2-1; d_call: TRBD2; v_call: TRBV6-2/TRBV6-3; clone_size: NA; cdr3_aa: CASSYSGTSGGNEQFF; cdr3_nt: TGTGCCAGCAGTTACTCGGGGACTAGCGGGGGTAATGAGCAGTTCTTC
j_call: TRBJ2-7; d_call: NA; v_call: TRBV7-8; clone_size: NA; cdr3_aa: CASSLIVQGIYEQYF; cdr3_nt: TGTGCCAGCAGCTTAATAGTACAGGGAATATACGAGCAGTACTTC
j_call: TRBJ1-5; d_call: NA; v_call: TRBV7-2; clone_size: once; cdr3_aa: CASSFSLGANQPQHF; cdr3_nt: TGTGCCAGCAGCTTCTCCTTGGGGGCGAATCAGCCCCAGCATTTT
j_call: TRBJ2-5; d_call: NA; v_call: TRBV11-2; clone_size: NA; cdr3_aa: CASSRLVRARGETQYF; cdr3_nt: TGTGCCAGCAGCCGATTAGTTCGGGCCCGGGGGGAGACCCAGTACTTC
j_call: TRBJ2-3; d_call: NA; v_call: TRBV3-1/TRBV3-2; clone_size: NA; cdr3_aa: CASTPRGARTDTQYF; cdr3_nt: TGTGCCAGCACCCCCCGGGGGGCCCGCACAGATACGCAGTATTTT
j_call: TRBJ2-1; d_call: TRBD2; v_call: TRBV2; clone_size: NA; cdr3_aa: CASGTIGGLEFF; cdr3_nt: TGTGCCAGCGGTACGATAGGGGGACTAGAGTTCTTC
j_call: TRBJ2-1; d_call: NA; v_call: TRBV3-1/TRBV3-2; clone_size: NA; cdr3_aa: CASSLMAGSYNEQFF; cdr3_nt: TGTGCCAGCAGCCTTATGGCAGGGTCCTACAATGAGCAGTTCTTC
j_call: TRBJ2-1; d_call: TRBD2; v_call: TRBV6-5; clone_size: NA; cdr3_aa: CASILGGNINEQFF; cdr3_nt: TGTGCCAGCATACTCGGGGGGAATATCAATGAGCAGTTCTTC
j_call: TRBJ1-4; d_call: NA; v_call: TRBV5-1; clone_size: NA; cdr3_aa: CASSEGNRRNEKLFF; cdr3_nt: TGCGCCAGCAGCGAGGGGAACAGGCGAAATGAAAAACTGTTTTTT
j_call: TRBJ2-1; d_call: TRBD2; v_call: TRBV6-1; clone_size: once; cdr3_aa: CASSEAGASGGASNEQFF; cdr3_nt: TGTGCCAGCAGTGAAGCTGGTGCTAGCGGGGGGGCCAGCAATGAGCAGTTCTTC
j_call: TRBJ2-2; d_call: NA; v_call: TRBV11-2; clone_size: once; cdr3_aa: CASSLVPSGELFF; cdr3_nt: TGTGCCAGCAGCTTAGTCCCCTCTGGGGAGCTGTTTTTT
j_call: TRBJ1-2; d_call: TRBD1; v_call: TRBV2; clone_size: NA; cdr3_aa: CASSEWGQGGNGYTF; cdr3_nt: TGTGCCAGCAGTGAATGGGGACAGGGGGGTAATGGCTACACCTTC
j_call: TRBJ1-1; d_call: NA; v_call: TRBV2; clone_size: NA; cdr3_aa: CASKGFMNTEAFF; cdr3_nt: TGTGCCAGCAAAGGCTTCATGAACACTGAAGCTTTCTTT
j_call: TRBJ1-1; d_call: TRBD1; v_call: TRBV9; clone_size: once; cdr3_aa: CASSPETGVTEAFF; cdr3_nt: TGTGCCAGCAGCCCAGAGACAGGGGTCACTGAAGCTTTCTTT
j_call: TRBJ1-5; d_call: NA; v_call: TRBV7-8; clone_size: few; cdr3_aa: CASSLAWGQGKNQPQHF; cdr3_nt: TGTGCCAGCAGCTTAGCATGGGGGCAGGGGAAGAATCAGCCCCAGCATTTT
j_call: TRBJ1-1; d_call: NA; v_call: TRBV7-9; clone_size: NA; cdr3_aa: CASSLEGRGTEAFF; cdr3_nt: TGTGCCAGCAGCTTAGAAGGTAGAGGGACTGAAGCTTTCTTT
j_call: TRBJ1-4; d_call: NA; v_call: TRBV4-3; clone_size: NA; cdr3_aa: CASSQDPDATNEKLFF; cdr3_nt: TGCGCCAGCAGCCAAGATCCGGATGCAACTAATGAAAAACTGTTTTTT
j_call: TRBJ2-7; d_call: NA; v_call: TRBV2; clone_size: NA; cdr3_aa: CASSDAGAEQYF; cdr3_nt: TGTGCCAGCAGTGATGCCGGGGCCGAGCAGTACTTC
j_call: TRBJ1-6; d_call: NA; v_call: TRBV7-6; clone_size: few; cdr3_aa: CASSGRGGRGGNSPLHF; cdr3_nt: TGTGCCAGCAGCGGGAGGGGTGGACGAGGGGGGAATTCACCCCTCCACTTT
j_call: TRBJ2-7; d_call: TRBD2; v_call: TRBV5-4; clone_size: NA; cdr3_aa: CASSPGGTSGVYEQYF; cdr3_nt: TGTGCCAGCAGCCCCGGGGGGACTAGCGGGGTCTACGAGCAGTACTTC
j_call: TRBJ1-6; d_call: NA; v_call: TRBV7-2; clone_size: NA; cdr3_aa: CASSLEADNNSPLHF; cdr3_nt: TGTGCCAGCAGCTTAGAGGCAGATAATAATTCACCCCTCCACTTT